One and the same sample provided the 5 T cell receptor beta chains below, sequenced in a study of PD-L1 blockade in urothelial cancer. This table comes from immunoSEQ multiplex PCR, and its TCRdb copy is limited to in-frame clones, with some not included. The data show tens of thousands of clones, about 89% seen once. Sequencing used PBMCs, obtained around atezolizumab (anti-PD-L1) treatment. Source of these receptors: a man aged 55 to 70 with urothelial cancer.

The rearrangement joins TRBV11-2 to TRBJ2-6; perhaps TRBD1 as D (5 bases). The V end was cut by 1 base, the J end by 0 bases, with 10 bases between. The CDR3 spans 17 residues. Germline loops: CDR1 SGHAT, CDR2 FQNNGV. CDR3 sequence (DNA): TGTGCCAGCAGCTTAGGGACACGGGCCTCTGGGGCCAACGTCCTGACTTTC. Translation: CASSLGTRASGANVLTF.

This sequence joins TRBV7-9 and TRBJ2-3, with 9 nucleotides matching TRBD1. Germline assignment: CDR1 SEHNR and CDR2 FQNEAQ (reference sequence). Germline trimming cut 5 bases from V and 6 bases from J; bases unmatched to any gene: 6. CDR3 length equals 14 residues. The CDR3 sequence: CASSLDRGEDTQYF. For the CDR3, the DNA is TGTGCCAGCAGCCTAGACAGGGGGGAGGATACGCAGTATTTT.

The chain links TRBV14 to TRBJ2-1; maybe TRBD2 (6 bases). The CDR3 is 16 amino acids. The ends were cut back, 4 bases at V and 4 bases at J, with 17 bases in the middle. Germline V lookup: CDR1 SGHDN, CDR2 FVKESK. CDR3 bases: TGTGCCAGCAGCCCTGCTCTCGGGGGACGGTACAATGAGCAGTTCTTC. Translating it yields CASSPALGGRYNEQFF.

This chain uses TRBV5-6 with TRBJ1-1; D unresolved. Germline loops: CDR1 SGHDT, CDR2 YYEEEE. CDR3 length equals 14 residues. V lost 0 bases, J lost 5 bases, and 11 bases lay in between. CDR3 sequence (DNA): TGTGCCAGCAGCTTGGGACTATTTGGGACTGAAGCTTTCTTT. This sequence encodes CASSLGLFGTEAFF.

The chain employs TRBV6-1 and TRBJ2-7; 7 bases align to TRBD1. Trimming removed 8 bases from V and 7 bases from J; junction bases left unmatched: 11. Germline values: CDR1 MNHNS, CDR2 SASEGT. The CDR3 length is 13 residues. CDR3 sequence reads: CASYFTGQREQYF. CDR3 sequence (DNA): TGTGCCAGCTATTTCACGGGACAGCGAGAGCAGTACTTC.